This paragraph covers one TCR beta chain sequence. Its antigen is currently unknown. This sample stems from a study of cytomegalovirus exposure and HLA in healthy donors. General study findings and limits: Whilst most TCR sequences proved rare, a subset of public TCRs occurred across many donors. Later, an analysis found that TCR clusters from the first cohort tended to co-occur in the 120 validation repertoires. A few chains linked to CMV were shown in vitro to be specific for CMV antigens.

The table came from immunoSEQ multiplex PCR; TCRdb's copy has only in-frame clones and leaves some out. The sample shows more than 95,000 clones, about 83% of them seen only once. Trimming cost V 4 bases and J 2 bases, with 3 bases left between them. The CDR3 contains 11 residues. From germline, CDR1 is SNHLY and CDR2 FYNNEI. V and J are TRBV2 and TRBJ2-7, with no clear D. Sequencing was done on a sample of PBMCs. This TCR was recovered from a man in his late teens or twenties in good health and CMV-seronegative. The CDR3 sequence is CASSAAYEQYF. In nucleotides, the CDR3 is TGTGCCAGCAGTGCAGCCTACGAGCAGTACTTC.